Listed here are 9 T cell receptor beta chains from one sample, sequenced in a study of siplizumab effects on memory and regulatory T cells. The data were produced by immunoSEQ multiplex PCR, yet TCRdb's version contains in-frame clones alone and is incomplete. Of approximately 50,000 clones in the sample, approximately 93% are singletons; the top ten hold approximately 17%. Material: CD8+ T cells sorted from blood. These receptors originate from a human donor in good health.

This sequence joins TRBV30 and TRBJ1-1; D unclear. The V end lost 8 bases, the J end lost 8 bases, and 18 bases lay between the germline ends. Germline assignment: CDR1 GTSNPN and CDR2 SVGIG (reference sequence). The CDR3 extends over 12 amino acids. The DNA for the CDR3 is TGTGCCAGTTCGGGCTACACTATAGAAGCTTTCTTT. Amino acid sequence: CASSGYTIEAFF.

The chain carries TRBV30 and TRBJ2-7; D is uncertain. Germline loops: CDR1 GTSNPN, CDR2 SVGIG (reference sequence). The length of the CDR3 is 11 residues. V was cut by 2 bases and J by 2 bases, with 4 bases left in between. CDR3 residues: CAWSSTYEQYF. The CDR3 coding sequence is TGTGCCTGGAGTTCCACCTACGAGCAGTACTTC. The full variable domain, rest sourced from reference TRBV30 and TRBJ2-7, is SQTIHQWPATLVQPVGSPLSLECTVEGTSNPNLYWYRQAAGRGLQLLFYSVGIGQISSEVPQNLSASRPQDRQFILSSKKLLLSDSGFYLCAWSSTYEQYFGPGTRLTVT.

This chain joins TRBV9 and TRBJ2-1; 11 bases align to TRBD2. The CDR3 consists of 14 residues. V shed 4 bases, J shed 7 bases, and the junction held 4 bases outside the gene matches. Germline V gene data show CDR1 as SGDLS and CDR2 as YYNGEE. The chain's CDR3 is CASSTSGSSNEQFF. The CDR3 DNA reads as TGTGCCAGCAGCACTAGCGGGAGTTCAAATGAGCAGTTCTTC.

DNA for the CDR3: TGTGCCTGGAGTGGTTTATCAGGGGCCACCACAGATACGCAGTATTTT. Translated, it gives CAWSGLSGATTDTQYF. V gene TRBV30 combines with J gene TRBJ2-3, with a tentative D call TRBD1 (6 bases). CDR3 length: 16 residues. From germline, CDR1 is GTSNPN and CDR2 SVGIG (reference sequence). The germline V and J ends were trimmed by 1 base and 2 bases, with 16 bases remaining between them.

In this sample, this clone turned up a few times. J is TRBJ2-7 and V is TRBV2; 8 positions agree with TRBD1. V shed 2 bases, J shed 0 bases, and the junction held 3 bases outside the gene matches. Germline loops: CDR1 SNHLY, CDR2 FYNNEI. This CDR3 has 15 residues. The DNA for the CDR3 is TGTGCCAGCAGTGAATACAGGGGGAGCTCCTACGAGCAGTACTTC. Translating gives CASSEYRGSSYEQYF.

The rearrangement links TRBV5-1 to TRBJ1-4, with D possibly TRBD1 on 5 matching bases. Germline assignment: CDR1 SGHRS and CDR2 YFSETQ. The CDR3 contains 14 residues. The V gene lost 0 bases and the J gene lost 8 bases, with 11 bases spanning the gap. The CDR3 DNA follows: TGCGCCAGCAGCTTGGTTCAGGGAGGGGAAAAACTGTTTTTT. Amino acids: CASSLVQGGEKLFF.

The rearrangement joins TRBV5-1 to TRBJ2-1; D remains ambiguous. The CDR3 loop spans 12 amino acids. Trimming shortened V by 0 bases and J by 9 bases, and 7 bases separated the two germline ends. Germline assignment: CDR1 SGHRS and CDR2 YFSETQ. The chain's CDR3 is CASSLAGLEQFF. CDR3 DNA sequence: TGCGCCAGCAGCTTGGCCGGCCTTGAGCAGTTCTTC.

The J gene is TRBJ1-5, the V gene TRBV7-8, with D hard to call. Germline V gene lookup returns CDR1 SGHVS and CDR2 FQNEAQ. The CDR3 has 15 residues. Trimming stripped 2 bases from V and 0 bases from J, with 8 bases between. The CDR3 DNA sequence: TGTGCCAGCAGCTTACGGGGAAATAGCAATCAGCCCCAGCATTTT. As protein: CASSLRGNSNQPQHF.

For this clone: Germline and junction disagree at one end, which may indicate a read error. The same CDR3 also results from other DNA sequences found in this sample. The gene calls are TRBV7-9 and TRBJ2-7; the D is unclear. Germline CDR1 SEHNR, CDR2 FQNEAQ (reference sequence). There are 11 residues in the CDR3. Here the CDR3 DNA reads TGTGCCAGCTCCCTAATAAGCGAGCAGTACTTT. Translation gives CASSLISEQYF. Based on the CDR3 plus reference TRBV7-9 and TRBJ2-7, the full variable domain is DTGVSQNPRHKITKRGQNVTFRCDPISEHNRLYWYRQTLGQGPEFLTYFQNEAQLEKSRLLSDRFSAERPKGSFSTLEIQRTEQGDSAMYLCASSLISEQYFGPGTRLTVT.